Below are 18 T cell receptor beta chains sequenced from a single sample in a study of T cell responses to AZD1222 COVID-19 vaccine. Produced via immunoSEQ multiplex PCR; TCRdb's table is partial and in-frame only. The table lists some 150,000 clones. The sequenced sample consisted of peripheral blood. Receptors originate from an adult in good health.

The rearrangement links TRBV18 to TRBJ1-3; no clear D. Germline V gene lookup returns CDR1 KGHSH and CDR2 LQKENI. This CDR3 contains 16 residues. Trimming took 2 bases from V and 0 from J, leaving 11 bases between them. CDR3 loop: CASSPVGGVSGNTIYF. CDR3 DNA sequence: TGTGCCAGCTCACCAGTTGGAGGTGTCTCTGGAAACACCATATATTTT.

V and J are TRBV5-1 and TRBJ2-2; D not certain. The V gene lost 0 bases and the J gene lost 0 bases, with 3 bases spanning the gap. Per the germline V gene, CDR1 is SGHRS and CDR2 is YFSETQ. The CDR3 length is 14 residues. CDR3 coding DNA: TGCGCCAGCAGCTTGGCCTCGAACACCGGGGAGCTGTTTTTT. This translates into CASSLASNTGELFF.

The CDR3 DNA reads as TGTGCCACCAGCGCACCTGGGAACTATGGCTACACCTTC. This sequence encodes CATSAPGNYGYTF. The rearrangement links TRBV15 to TRBJ1-2; D is uncertain. Trimming took off 5 bases at V and 2 bases at J, with 9 bases between the two ends. The CDR3 has 13 residues. Germline loops: CDR1 LNHNV, CDR2 YYDKDF (reference sequence).

The V call is TRBV5-4, the J call TRBJ1-1; D perhaps matches TRBD1 (6 bases). The V end lost 4 bases, the J end lost 5 bases, and 15 bases lay between the germline ends. The CDR3 sequence is 14 residues long. Germline V gene data show CDR1 as SGHNT and CDR2 as YYREEE (reference sequence). CDR3 nucleotide sequence: TGTGCCAGCAGCATAGACAGGAGTGAGACTGAAGCTTTCTTT. Amino acids: CASSIDRSETEAFF.

The genes are TRBV6-6 and TRBJ1-2; 7 bases are a match to TRBD1. CDR3 length: 12 residues. CDR1 is MNHNY, CDR2 SVGAGI, per germline (reference sequence). The V gene end was trimmed by 2 bases and the J gene end by 6 bases; junction bases not matched to a gene: 0. The CDR3 DNA reads as TGTGCCAGCAGTTACGGACAGGATGGCTACACCTTC. Translating gives CASSYGQDGYTF.

This chain connects TRBV7-9 to TRBJ2-3; no definite D call. Trimming stripped 5 bases from V and 6 bases from J, with 9 bases between. CDR3 length equals 12 residues. CDR1 is SEHNR, CDR2 FQNEAQ, per germline (reference sequence). CDR3 in DNA: TGTGCCAGCAGCCCTCAATTTGATACGCAGTATTTT. As protein: CASSPQFDTQYF.

The chain joins TRBV28 to TRBJ1-2, with D perhaps TRBD1 (5 bases). Germline loops: CDR1 MDHEN, CDR2 SYDVKM. This CDR3 comprises 13 residues. V shed 6 bases and J shed 2 bases, with 10 bases lying between them. The CDR3: CASRFSGNYGYTF. CDR3 DNA sequence: TGTGCCAGCAGGTTTTCAGGGAACTATGGCTACACCTTC.

The rearrangement links TRBV28 to TRBJ1-4; D unresolved. Trimming shortened V by 6 bases and J by 8 bases, and 10 bases separated the two germline ends. CDR3 length equals 12 residues. Germline values: CDR1 MDHEN, CDR2 SYDVKM. This CDR3 is CASSPGGEKLFF. CDR3 DNA sequence: TGTGCCAGCAGCCCAGGAGGCGAAAAACTGTTTTTT.

The genes are TRBV6-5 and TRBJ1-5; 8 nucleotides match TRBD1. This CDR3 has 14 residues. Unmatched junction bases numbered 8, after V lost 6 bases and J lost 7 bases. Germline loops: CDR1 MNHEY, CDR2 SVGAGI. CDR3 bases: TGTGCCAGCAGCCTCGGACAGGGCTGGCAGCCCCAGCATTTT. Translating gives CASSLGQGWQPQHF.

The chain is built from TRBV4-2 and TRBJ1-3, with D tentatively TRBD1 (5 bases). V was clipped by 1 base and J by 7 bases, with 23 bases between them. CDR1 is LGHNA, CDR2 YNFKEQ, per germline. The CDR3 has 18 residues. In DNA form, the CDR3 reads TGTGCCAGCAGCCAAGTCTCCACCCCAGGGTACGGCGGGAACACCATATATTTT. It translates to CASSQVSTPGYGGNTIYF.

The chain has TRBV6-5 and TRBJ2-5; possibly TRBD1 for D (6 bases). Germline CDR1 and CDR2: MNHEY and SVGAGI. The CDR3 is 14 amino acids. V lost 7 bases and J 2 bases, leaving 14 bases between the germline ends. The CDR3 loop reads CASTNRAAQETQYF. The CDR3 DNA is TGTGCCAGCACTAACAGGGCGGCTCAAGAGACCCAGTACTTC.

This chain connects TRBV2 to TRBJ2-3, with a weak D call TRBD2 (5 bases). V was trimmed by 1 base and J by 0 bases, leaving 8 bases between them. CDR3 size: 15 residues. CDR1 and CDR2 (germline): SNHLY, FYNNEI. CDR3 region: CASSEVRTSTDTQYF. The DNA of the CDR3 is TGTGCCAGCAGTGAAGTTAGGACTAGCACAGATACGCAGTATTTT.

The genes are TRBV15 and TRBJ2-7; D may match TRBD1 or TRBD2 (5 bases each). With 4 bases removed from V and 6 bases from J, the gap between germline ends came to 16 bases. This CDR3 region has 14 residues. Per the germline V gene, CDR1 is LNHNV and CDR2 is YYDKDF (reference sequence). This chain's CDR3 is CATSIYSSGREQYF. The DNA for the CDR3 is TGTGCCACCAGCATTTATAGTTCGGGGCGCGAGCAGTACTTC.

The chain has TRBV7-6 and TRBJ2-1; weak D call: TRBD2 (7 bases). CDR3 length: 16 residues. Germline V gene sequence: CDR1 SGHVS, CDR2 FNYEAQ. V was shortened by 4 bases and J by 5 bases, with 18 bases between the two germline ends. The chain's CDR3 is CASSSLRGGIDNEQFF. CDR3 DNA: TGTGCCAGCAGCTCCCTAAGGGGGGGGATAGACAATGAGCAGTTCTTC.

The rearrangement joins TRBV19 to TRBJ1-5; unclear D gene. V was trimmed by 5 bases and J by 4 bases, leaving 15 bases between them. CDR3 length: 15 residues. The V gene's germline CDR1 is LNHDA and CDR2 SQIVND (reference sequence). The CDR3 protein is CASSLPGRQNQPQHF. CDR3 nucleotide sequence: TGTGCCAGTAGTCTTCCCGGGAGGCAGAATCAGCCCCAGCATTTT.

The chain links TRBV28 to TRBJ2-7, with D perhaps matching TRBD1 (6 bases). The CDR3 consists of 15 residues. The ends were cut back, 4 bases at V and 6 bases at J, with 19 bases in the middle. Germline values: CDR1 MDHEN, CDR2 SYDVKM. The CDR3 here is CASSSQGTYLIEQYF. The DNA for the CDR3 is TGTGCCAGCAGTTCCCAGGGGACATACCTTATCGAGCAGTACTTC.

The chain carries TRBV6-2 or TRBV6-3 and TRBJ2-1; either TRBD1 or TRBD2 may fit D (5 bases each). CDR1 and CDR2 (germline): MNHEY, SVGEGT. Trimming stripped 5 bases from V and 9 bases from J, with 17 bases between. The CDR3 runs to 14 residues. CDR3 nucleotide sequence: TGTGCCAGCAGTCGCCGGGACGGATTTGGTGAGCAGTTCTTC. This translates into CASSRRDGFGEQFF.

The chain employs TRBV18 and TRBJ1-2; D not certain. Trimming left V 6 bases short and J 2 bases short, with 16 bases between. Germline CDR1 reads KGHSH; CDR2 reads LQKENI. CDR3 length equals 15 residues. The DNA for the CDR3 is TGTGCCAGCTCCTCCCAAATAACAACCAACTATGGCTACACCTTC. Its translation is CASSSQITTNYGYTF.